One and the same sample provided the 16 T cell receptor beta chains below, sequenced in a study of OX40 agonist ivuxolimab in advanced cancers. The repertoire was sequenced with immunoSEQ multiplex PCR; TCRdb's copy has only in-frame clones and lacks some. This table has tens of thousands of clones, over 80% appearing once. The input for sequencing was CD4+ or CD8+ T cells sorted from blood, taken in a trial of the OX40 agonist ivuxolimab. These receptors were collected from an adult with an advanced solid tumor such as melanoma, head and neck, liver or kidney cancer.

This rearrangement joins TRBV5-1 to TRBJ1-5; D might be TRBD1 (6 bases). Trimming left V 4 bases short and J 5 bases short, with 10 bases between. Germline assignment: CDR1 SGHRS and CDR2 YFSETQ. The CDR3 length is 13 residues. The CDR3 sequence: CASSQRGDQPQHF. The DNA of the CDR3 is TGCGCCAGCAGCCAAAGGGGGGATCAGCCCCAGCATTTT.

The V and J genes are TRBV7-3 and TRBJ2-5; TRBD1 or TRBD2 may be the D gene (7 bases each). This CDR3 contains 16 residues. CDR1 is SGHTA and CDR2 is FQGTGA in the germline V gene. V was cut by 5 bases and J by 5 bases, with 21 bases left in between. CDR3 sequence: CASSPGRGGRLETQYF. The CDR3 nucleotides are TGTGCCAGCAGCCCCGGCAGGGGGGGTCGGCTCGAGACCCAGTACTTC.

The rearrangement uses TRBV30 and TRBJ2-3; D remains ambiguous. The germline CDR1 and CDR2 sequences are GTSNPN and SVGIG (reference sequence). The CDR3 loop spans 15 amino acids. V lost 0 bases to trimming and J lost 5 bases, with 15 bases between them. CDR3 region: CAWSVGRKPIDTQYF. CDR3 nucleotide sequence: TGTGCCTGGAGTGTTGGGCGGAAGCCCATAGATACGCAGTATTTT.

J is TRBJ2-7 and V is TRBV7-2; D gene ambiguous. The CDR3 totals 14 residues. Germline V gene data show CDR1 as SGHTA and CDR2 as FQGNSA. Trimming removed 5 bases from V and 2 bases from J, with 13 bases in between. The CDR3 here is CASSTTRNTYEQYF. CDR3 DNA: TGTGCCAGCAGCACAACACGTAATACCTACGAGCAGTACTTC.

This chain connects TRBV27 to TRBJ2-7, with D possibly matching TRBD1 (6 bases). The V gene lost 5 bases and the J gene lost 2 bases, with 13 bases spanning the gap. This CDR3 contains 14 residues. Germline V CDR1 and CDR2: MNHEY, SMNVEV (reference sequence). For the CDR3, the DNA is TGTGCCAGCAGTCCCCGCCCAGGGGCCTACGAGCAGTACTTC. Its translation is CASSPRPGAYEQYF.

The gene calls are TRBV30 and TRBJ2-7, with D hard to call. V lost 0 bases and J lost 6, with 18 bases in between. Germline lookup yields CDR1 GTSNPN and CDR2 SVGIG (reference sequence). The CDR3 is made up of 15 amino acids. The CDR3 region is CAWSVSVRAFGEQYF. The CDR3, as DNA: TGTGCCTGGAGTGTATCGGTAAGGGCCTTTGGCGAGCAGTACTTC.

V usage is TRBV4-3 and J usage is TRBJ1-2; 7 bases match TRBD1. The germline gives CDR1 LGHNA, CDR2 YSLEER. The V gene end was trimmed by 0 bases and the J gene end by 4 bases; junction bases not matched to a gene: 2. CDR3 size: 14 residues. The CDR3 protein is CASSQDRGSYGYTF. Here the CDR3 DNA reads TGCGCCAGCAGCCAAGACAGGGGGTCCTATGGCTACACCTTC.

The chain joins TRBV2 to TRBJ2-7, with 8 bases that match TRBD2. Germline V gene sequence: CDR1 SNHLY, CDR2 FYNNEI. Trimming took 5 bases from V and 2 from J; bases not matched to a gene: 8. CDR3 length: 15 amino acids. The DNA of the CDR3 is TGTGCCAGCAGTTACCTAGCGGGCCCCACCTACGAGCAGTACTTC. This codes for CASSYLAGPTYEQYF.

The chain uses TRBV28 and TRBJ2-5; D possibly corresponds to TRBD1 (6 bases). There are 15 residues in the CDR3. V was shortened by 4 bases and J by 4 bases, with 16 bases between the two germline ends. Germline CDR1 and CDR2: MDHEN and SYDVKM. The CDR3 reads CASSSTLQGRETQYF. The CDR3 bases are TGTGCCAGCAGTTCGACATTACAGGGTAGAGAGACCCAGTACTTC.

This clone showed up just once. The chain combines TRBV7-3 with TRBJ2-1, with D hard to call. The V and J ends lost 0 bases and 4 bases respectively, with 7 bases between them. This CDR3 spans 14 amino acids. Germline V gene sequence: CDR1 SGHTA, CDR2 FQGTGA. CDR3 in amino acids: CASSLTTAYNEQFF. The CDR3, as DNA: TGTGCCAGCAGCTTAACTACAGCGTACAATGAGCAGTTCTTC. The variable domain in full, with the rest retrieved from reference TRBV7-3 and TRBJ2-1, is GAGVSQTPSNKVTEKGKYVELRCDPISGHTALYWYRQSLGQGPEFLIYFQGTGAADDSGLPNDRFFAVRPEGSVSTLKIQRTERGDSAVYLCASSLTTAYNEQFFGPGTRLTVL.

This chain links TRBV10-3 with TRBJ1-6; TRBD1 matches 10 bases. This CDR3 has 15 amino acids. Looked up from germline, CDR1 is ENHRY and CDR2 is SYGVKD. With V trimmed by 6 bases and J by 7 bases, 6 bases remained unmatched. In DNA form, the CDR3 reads TGTGCCATCAGCGCTGGACAGGGGGGAAATTCACCCCTCCACTTT. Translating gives CAISAGQGGNSPLHF.

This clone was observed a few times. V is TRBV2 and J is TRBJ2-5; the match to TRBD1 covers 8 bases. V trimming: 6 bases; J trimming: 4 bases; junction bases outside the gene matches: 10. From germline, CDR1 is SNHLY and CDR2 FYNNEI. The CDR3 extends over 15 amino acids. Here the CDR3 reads CASSETGGSTETQYF. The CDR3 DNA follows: TGTGCCAGCAGCGAAACAGGGGGAAGCACAGAGACCCAGTACTTC.

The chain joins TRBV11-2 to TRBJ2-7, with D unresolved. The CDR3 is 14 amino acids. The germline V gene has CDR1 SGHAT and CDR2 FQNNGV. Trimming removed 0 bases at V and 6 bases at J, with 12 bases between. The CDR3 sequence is CASSLDRTATEQYF. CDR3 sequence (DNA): TGTGCCAGCAGCTTAGATCGAACAGCTACCGAGCAGTACTTC.

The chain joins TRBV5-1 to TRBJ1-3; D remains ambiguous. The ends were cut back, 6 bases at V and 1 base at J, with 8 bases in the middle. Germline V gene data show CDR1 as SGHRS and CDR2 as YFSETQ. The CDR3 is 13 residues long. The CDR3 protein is CASIQTSGNTIYF. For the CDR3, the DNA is TGCGCCAGCATCCAGACATCTGGAAACACCATATATTTT.

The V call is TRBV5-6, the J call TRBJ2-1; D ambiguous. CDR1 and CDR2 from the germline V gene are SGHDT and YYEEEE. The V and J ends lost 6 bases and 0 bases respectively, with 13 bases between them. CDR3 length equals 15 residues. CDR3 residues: CASTGTRFSYNEQFF. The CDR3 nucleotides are TGTGCCAGCACCGGAACCAGGTTCTCCTACAATGAGCAGTTCTTC.

In DNA, the CDR3 is TGTGCCACCAGCAGAGGGACACTCATGAACACTGAAGCTTTCTTT. Encoded protein: CATSRGTLMNTEAFF. This chain connects TRBV15 to TRBJ1-1; TRBD1 might be the D (5 bases). The germline V gene encodes CDR1 LNHNV and CDR2 YYDKDF (reference sequence). The CDR3 is 15 residues long. V was trimmed by 1 base and J by 0 bases, leaving 9 bases between them.